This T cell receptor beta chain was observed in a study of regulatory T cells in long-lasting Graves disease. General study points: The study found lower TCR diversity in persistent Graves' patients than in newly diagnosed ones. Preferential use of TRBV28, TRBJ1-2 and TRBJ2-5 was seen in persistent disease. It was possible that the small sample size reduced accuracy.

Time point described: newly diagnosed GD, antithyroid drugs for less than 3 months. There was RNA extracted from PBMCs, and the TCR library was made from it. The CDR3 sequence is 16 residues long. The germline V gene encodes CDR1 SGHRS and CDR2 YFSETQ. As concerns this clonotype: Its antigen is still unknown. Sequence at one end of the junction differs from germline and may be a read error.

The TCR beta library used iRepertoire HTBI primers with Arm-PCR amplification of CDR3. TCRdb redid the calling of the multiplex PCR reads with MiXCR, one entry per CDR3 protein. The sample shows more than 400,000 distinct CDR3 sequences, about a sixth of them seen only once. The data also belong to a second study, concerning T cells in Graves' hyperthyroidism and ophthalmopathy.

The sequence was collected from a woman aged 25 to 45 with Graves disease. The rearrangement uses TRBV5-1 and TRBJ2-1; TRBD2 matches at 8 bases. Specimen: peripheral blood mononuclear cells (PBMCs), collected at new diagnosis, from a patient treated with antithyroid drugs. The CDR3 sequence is CASSPPGGRIYSEQFF. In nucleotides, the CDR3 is TGCGCCAGCAGCCCCCCCGGCGGGAGGATCTACAGTGAGCAGTTCTTC.